The 23 T cell receptor beta chains listed next were all sequenced from one sample in a study of T cells in Graves' hyperthyroidism and ophthalmopathy. Amplification targeted TCR beta CDR3 regions from RNA transcripts. HTBI primers were used for first-round RT-PCR of the TCR CDR3. TCRdb processed the multiplex PCR reads anew with MiXCR; each CDR3 protein has one entry. The table shows roughly 400,000 distinct CDR3 sequences, with 15% to 19% occurring only once. Sequenced: blood. The receptors here all came from a woman aged 18-29 years with Graves' hyperthyroidism that later progressed to Graves' ophthalmopathy.

This clonotype appeared many times. V usage is TRBV6-1 and J usage is TRBJ1-1; unclear D gene. Trimming removed 6 bases from V and 0 bases from J, with 14 bases in between. The CDR3 is 15 residues long. Germline loops: CDR1 MNHNS, CDR2 SASEGT. CDR3 in DNA: TGTGCCAGCAGGGAAATCCCTAATATGAACACTGAAGCTTTCTTT. As protein: CASREIPNMNTEAFF.

This clonotype was seen repeatedly, ten times or more. V and J are TRBV11-2 and TRBJ1-1; D is ambiguous. The ends were cut back, 2 bases at V and 2 bases at J, with 9 bases in the middle. Per the germline V gene, CDR1 is SGHAT and CDR2 is FQNNGV. This CDR3 comprises 14 residues. The CDR3 region has the DNA TGTGCCAGCAGCTTAATGACCCAAAACACTGAAGCTTTCTTT. This encodes CASSLMTQNTEAFF.

In this sample, this clonotype turned up many times. V gene TRBV2 combines with J gene TRBJ2-1, with D unclear. Germline CDR1 is SNHLY and CDR2 is FYNNEI. This CDR3 has 16 residues. V was trimmed by 4 bases and J by 6 bases, leaving 19 bases between them. The CDR3 region has the DNA TGTGCCAGCAGTGCGCCCCAGGACCGAACCACCAATGAGCAGTTCTTC. Its protein product is CASSAPQDRTTNEQFF.

This clonotype came up a few times. The chain carries TRBV28 and TRBJ1-1, with a weak D call TRBD1 (6 bases). Germline V gene sequence: CDR1 MDHEN, CDR2 SYDVKM. This CDR3 is 14 amino acids long. The V end was cut by 6 bases, the J end by 0 bases, with 11 bases between. Here the CDR3 reads CASRPGGMNTEAFF. CDR3 DNA sequence: TGTGCCAGCAGACCCGGGGGCATGAACACTGAAGCTTTCTTT.

V is TRBV10-3 and J is TRBJ2-2; TRBD2 aligns across 10 bases. The CDR3 extends over 15 amino acids. V lost 8 bases, J lost 6 bases, and 9 bases stayed unmatched. Per germline, CDR1 ENHRY and CDR2 SYGVKD. The chain's CDR3 is CAIGSAGGPSGELFF. DNA of the CDR3: TGTGCCATCGGCTCAGCGGGAGGGCCCTCCGGGGAGCTGTTTTTT.

This clonotype was recorded many times. The chain has TRBV29-1 and TRBJ2-7, with 8 bases that match TRBD1. This CDR3 is built from 16 residues. The V gene's germline CDR1 is SQVTM and CDR2 ANQGSEA. Trimming cost V 3 bases and J 7 bases; bases outside gene matches: 17. CDR3 coding DNA: TGCAGCGTTGATCGGGCAGGGGGCAACGTTGGTGAAGAGCAGTACTTC. It codes for CSVDRAGGNVGEEQYF.

The chain links TRBV6-1 to TRBJ2-2, with TRBD2 identical over 7 bases. V lost 0 bases, J lost 6 bases, and 7 bases stayed unmatched. Germline V gene sequence: CDR1 MNHNS, CDR2 SASEGT. CDR3 length: 16 residues. The CDR3 protein is CASSEAGGVGPGELFF. The CDR3 nucleotides are TGTGCCAGCAGTGAAGCGGGGGGGGTAGGCCCCGGGGAGCTGTTTTTT.

There are many counts of this clonotype. This sequence joins TRBV5-5 and TRBJ2-1; 9 positions match TRBD2. Germline loops: CDR1 SGHKS, CDR2 YYEKEE (reference sequence). V lost 3 bases and J lost 4; bases outside the gene matches: 2. The CDR3 sequence is 14 residues long. CDR3 loop: CASSWGLAYNEQFF. DNA for the CDR3: TGTGCCAGCAGCTGGGGACTAGCTTACAATGAGCAGTTCTTC.

This clonotype was recorded at least ten times. V and J are TRBV27 and TRBJ2-7; no reliable D call. CDR1 is MNHEY and CDR2 is SMNVEV in the germline V gene (reference sequence). Trimming cost V 2 bases and J 0 bases, with 11 bases left between them. CDR3 length: 15 amino acids. Here the CDR3 DNA reads TGTGCCAGCAGTTTAAGTTTCGGCGGCTCCTACGAGCAGTACTTC. As protein: CASSLSFGGSYEQYF.

This clonotype was seen a handful of times. V is TRBV7-9 and J is TRBJ1-2; 7 positions match TRBD1. Germline-derived CDR1 and CDR2 are SEHNR and FQNEAQ (reference sequence). The CDR3 runs 15 residues. J lost 4 bases, V lost 5 bases, and 10 bases had no gene match. The CDR3 spells CASSIQGDSVYGYTF. The CDR3 DNA sequence: TGTGCCAGCAGCATCCAGGGGGATTCTGTCTATGGCTACACCTTC.

The chain joins TRBV5-1 to TRBJ2-1; weak D call: TRBD2 (6 bases). Per germline, CDR1 SGHRS and CDR2 YFSETQ. V lost 0 bases, J lost 0 bases, and 10 bases lay in between. The CDR3 has 16 residues. The CDR3 coding sequence is TGCGCCAGCAGCTTGGTAGTCGGGAGCTCCTACAATGAGCAGTTCTTC. It encodes CASSLVVGSSYNEQFF. Full variable domain (remainder filled in from reference TRBV5-1 and TRBJ2-1): KAGVTQTPRYLIKTRGQQVTLSCSPISGHRSVSWYQQTPGQGLQFLFEYFSETQRNKGNFPGRFSGRQFSNSRSEMNVSTLELGDSALYLCASSLVVGSSYNEQFFGPGTRLTVL.

This clonotype was recorded many times. The chain carries TRBV7-9 and TRBJ2-7; D ambiguous. V dropped 5 bases and J dropped 2 bases, with 13 bases sitting between them. Germline CDR1 reads SEHNR; CDR2 reads FQNEAQ (reference sequence). CDR3 size: 14 residues. CDR3 sequence (DNA): TGTGCCAGCAGCGTGGGGTCCCACGCCTACGAGCAGTACTTC. It encodes CASSVGSHAYEQYF. Using reference TRBV7-9 and TRBJ2-7 for the parts outside the CDR3, the full variable domain is DTGVSQNPRHKITKRGQNVTFRCDPISEHNRLYWYRQTLGQGPEFLTYFQNEAQLEKSRLLSDRFSAERPKGSFSTLEIQRTEQGDSAMYLCASSVGSHAYEQYFGPGTRLTVT.

This clonotype showed up many times. This rearrangement joins TRBV28 to TRBJ2-1; 9 nucleotides line up with TRBD2. The junction had 7 bases not matched to a gene; V was cut back by 2 bases and J by 8 bases. The CDR3 totals 15 residues. The V gene's germline CDR1 is MDHEN and CDR2 SYDVKM. CDR3 sequence (DNA): TGTGCCAGCAGTTTAATTGTTAGCGGGAGCGATGAGCAGTTCTTC. Amino acid sequence: CASSLIVSGSDEQFF.

In this sample, this clonotype turned up a few times. The gene calls are TRBV9 and TRBJ2-3; 9 bases line up with TRBD2. In germline, CDR1 is SGDLS, CDR2 YYNGEE. The CDR3 sequence is 15 residues long. V was clipped by 0 bases and J by 3 bases; unmatched bases: 2. The CDR3 region has the DNA TGTGCCAGCAGCGTAGCTAGCGGGATGACAGATACGCAGTATTTT. It translates to CASSVASGMTDTQYF.

This clonotype showed up many times. This chain links TRBV10-2 with TRBJ1-5; 8 bases are shared with TRBD1. The CDR3 loop spans 14 amino acids. Trimming removed 5 bases from V and 7 bases from J; junction bases left unmatched: 7. CDR1 is WSHSY, CDR2 SAAADI, per germline. CDR3 DNA sequence: TGCGCCAGCAGTCAGGCAGGGGGCGTCCAGCCCCAGCATTTT. It specifies CASSQAGGVQPQHF.

This clonotype was seen a handful of times. This chain connects TRBV28 to TRBJ2-5; D not resolved. Germline V gene sequence: CDR1 MDHEN, CDR2 SYDVKM. Trimming left V 1 base short and J 0 bases short, with 9 bases between. This CDR3 is 15 amino acids long. CDR3 coding DNA: TGTGCCAGCAGTTTATTATTCAAGTACCAAGAGACCCAGTACTTC. Residues: CASSLLFKYQETQYF. Based on the CDR3 plus reference TRBV28 and TRBJ2-5, the full variable domain is DVKVTQSSRYLVKRTGEKVFLECVQDMDHENMFWYRQDPGLGLRLIYFSYDVKMKEKGDIPEGYSVSREKKERFSLILESASTNQTSMYLCASSLLFKYQETQYFGPGTRLLVL.

The J gene is TRBJ2-1, the V gene TRBV7-6; D unresolved. The germline gives CDR1 SGHVS, CDR2 FNYEAQ. Trimming removed 5 bases at V and 6 bases at J, with 20 bases between. The CDR3 has 16 amino acids. As DNA, the CDR3 is TGTGCCAGCAGCCACTCCGGGTTCAAGAAGGGCAATGAGCAGTTCTTC. It specifies CASSHSGFKKGNEQFF.

The sample holds many counts of this clonotype. This rearrangement joins TRBV20-1 to TRBJ2-3, with 12 positions matching TRBD2. The CDR3 extends over 15 amino acids. CDR1 is DFQATT, CDR2 SNEGSKA, per germline (reference sequence). The trim removed 3 bases at V and 5 bases at J, leaving 6 bases unmatched. The CDR3 loop is CSASPLAGGLDTQYF. The CDR3 DNA is TGCAGTGCTAGTCCTCTAGCGGGAGGGTTAGATACGCAGTATTTT.

This clonotype has at least ten counts. The chain links TRBV28 to TRBJ2-7; the D is unclear. V was pared by 1 base and J by 5 bases, with 6 bases between. The length of the CDR3 is 12 residues. The germline V gene encodes CDR1 MDHEN and CDR2 SYDVKM. CDR3 protein: CASSLSRDEQYF. The CDR3, as DNA: TGTGCCAGCAGTTTATCTCGGGACGAGCAGTACTTC.

This clonotype has just a few counts. The chain recombines TRBV19 with TRBJ1-1; perhaps TRBD1 as D (6 bases). Per the germline V gene, CDR1 is LNHDA and CDR2 is SQIVND (reference sequence). V was cut by 2 bases and J by 4 bases, with 14 bases left in between. The CDR3 extends over 15 amino acids. The CDR3 coding sequence is TGTGCCAGTAGTATATCTACAGGGCTCGGCACTGAAGCTTTCTTT. Protein product: CASSISTGLGTEAFF.

Ten or more counts support this clonotype. The genes are TRBV12-3 or TRBV12-4 and TRBJ2-5; D is undetermined. With 2 bases removed from V and 2 bases from J, the gap between germline ends came to 21 bases. The CDR3 is 18 residues long. Here the CDR3 reads CASSLRASRYRLQETQYF. CDR3 coding DNA: TGTGCCAGCAGTTTAAGGGCCTCCAGGTATCGATTGCAAGAGACCCAGTACTTC.

This clonotype appeared a few times. The chain links TRBV10-3 to TRBJ1-2; 9 nucleotides agree with TRBD1. J lost 3 bases, V lost 0 bases, and 2 bases had no gene match. Germline loops: CDR1 ENHRY, CDR2 SYGVKD. The CDR3 totals 15 residues. CDR3 sequence: CAISESRTGDYGYTF. CDR3 DNA sequence: TGTGCCATCAGTGAGTCGCGGACAGGGGACTATGGCTACACCTTC.

This sequence joins TRBV9 and TRBJ1-3; D ambiguous. CDR3 length: 16 amino acids. Germline values: CDR1 SGDLS, CDR2 YYNGEE. Trimming cost V 0 bases and J 0 bases, with 10 bases left between them. This chain's CDR3 is CASSVVPGGSGNTIYF. The CDR3 nucleotides read TGTGCCAGCAGCGTAGTGCCGGGCGGCTCTGGAAACACCATATATTTT.